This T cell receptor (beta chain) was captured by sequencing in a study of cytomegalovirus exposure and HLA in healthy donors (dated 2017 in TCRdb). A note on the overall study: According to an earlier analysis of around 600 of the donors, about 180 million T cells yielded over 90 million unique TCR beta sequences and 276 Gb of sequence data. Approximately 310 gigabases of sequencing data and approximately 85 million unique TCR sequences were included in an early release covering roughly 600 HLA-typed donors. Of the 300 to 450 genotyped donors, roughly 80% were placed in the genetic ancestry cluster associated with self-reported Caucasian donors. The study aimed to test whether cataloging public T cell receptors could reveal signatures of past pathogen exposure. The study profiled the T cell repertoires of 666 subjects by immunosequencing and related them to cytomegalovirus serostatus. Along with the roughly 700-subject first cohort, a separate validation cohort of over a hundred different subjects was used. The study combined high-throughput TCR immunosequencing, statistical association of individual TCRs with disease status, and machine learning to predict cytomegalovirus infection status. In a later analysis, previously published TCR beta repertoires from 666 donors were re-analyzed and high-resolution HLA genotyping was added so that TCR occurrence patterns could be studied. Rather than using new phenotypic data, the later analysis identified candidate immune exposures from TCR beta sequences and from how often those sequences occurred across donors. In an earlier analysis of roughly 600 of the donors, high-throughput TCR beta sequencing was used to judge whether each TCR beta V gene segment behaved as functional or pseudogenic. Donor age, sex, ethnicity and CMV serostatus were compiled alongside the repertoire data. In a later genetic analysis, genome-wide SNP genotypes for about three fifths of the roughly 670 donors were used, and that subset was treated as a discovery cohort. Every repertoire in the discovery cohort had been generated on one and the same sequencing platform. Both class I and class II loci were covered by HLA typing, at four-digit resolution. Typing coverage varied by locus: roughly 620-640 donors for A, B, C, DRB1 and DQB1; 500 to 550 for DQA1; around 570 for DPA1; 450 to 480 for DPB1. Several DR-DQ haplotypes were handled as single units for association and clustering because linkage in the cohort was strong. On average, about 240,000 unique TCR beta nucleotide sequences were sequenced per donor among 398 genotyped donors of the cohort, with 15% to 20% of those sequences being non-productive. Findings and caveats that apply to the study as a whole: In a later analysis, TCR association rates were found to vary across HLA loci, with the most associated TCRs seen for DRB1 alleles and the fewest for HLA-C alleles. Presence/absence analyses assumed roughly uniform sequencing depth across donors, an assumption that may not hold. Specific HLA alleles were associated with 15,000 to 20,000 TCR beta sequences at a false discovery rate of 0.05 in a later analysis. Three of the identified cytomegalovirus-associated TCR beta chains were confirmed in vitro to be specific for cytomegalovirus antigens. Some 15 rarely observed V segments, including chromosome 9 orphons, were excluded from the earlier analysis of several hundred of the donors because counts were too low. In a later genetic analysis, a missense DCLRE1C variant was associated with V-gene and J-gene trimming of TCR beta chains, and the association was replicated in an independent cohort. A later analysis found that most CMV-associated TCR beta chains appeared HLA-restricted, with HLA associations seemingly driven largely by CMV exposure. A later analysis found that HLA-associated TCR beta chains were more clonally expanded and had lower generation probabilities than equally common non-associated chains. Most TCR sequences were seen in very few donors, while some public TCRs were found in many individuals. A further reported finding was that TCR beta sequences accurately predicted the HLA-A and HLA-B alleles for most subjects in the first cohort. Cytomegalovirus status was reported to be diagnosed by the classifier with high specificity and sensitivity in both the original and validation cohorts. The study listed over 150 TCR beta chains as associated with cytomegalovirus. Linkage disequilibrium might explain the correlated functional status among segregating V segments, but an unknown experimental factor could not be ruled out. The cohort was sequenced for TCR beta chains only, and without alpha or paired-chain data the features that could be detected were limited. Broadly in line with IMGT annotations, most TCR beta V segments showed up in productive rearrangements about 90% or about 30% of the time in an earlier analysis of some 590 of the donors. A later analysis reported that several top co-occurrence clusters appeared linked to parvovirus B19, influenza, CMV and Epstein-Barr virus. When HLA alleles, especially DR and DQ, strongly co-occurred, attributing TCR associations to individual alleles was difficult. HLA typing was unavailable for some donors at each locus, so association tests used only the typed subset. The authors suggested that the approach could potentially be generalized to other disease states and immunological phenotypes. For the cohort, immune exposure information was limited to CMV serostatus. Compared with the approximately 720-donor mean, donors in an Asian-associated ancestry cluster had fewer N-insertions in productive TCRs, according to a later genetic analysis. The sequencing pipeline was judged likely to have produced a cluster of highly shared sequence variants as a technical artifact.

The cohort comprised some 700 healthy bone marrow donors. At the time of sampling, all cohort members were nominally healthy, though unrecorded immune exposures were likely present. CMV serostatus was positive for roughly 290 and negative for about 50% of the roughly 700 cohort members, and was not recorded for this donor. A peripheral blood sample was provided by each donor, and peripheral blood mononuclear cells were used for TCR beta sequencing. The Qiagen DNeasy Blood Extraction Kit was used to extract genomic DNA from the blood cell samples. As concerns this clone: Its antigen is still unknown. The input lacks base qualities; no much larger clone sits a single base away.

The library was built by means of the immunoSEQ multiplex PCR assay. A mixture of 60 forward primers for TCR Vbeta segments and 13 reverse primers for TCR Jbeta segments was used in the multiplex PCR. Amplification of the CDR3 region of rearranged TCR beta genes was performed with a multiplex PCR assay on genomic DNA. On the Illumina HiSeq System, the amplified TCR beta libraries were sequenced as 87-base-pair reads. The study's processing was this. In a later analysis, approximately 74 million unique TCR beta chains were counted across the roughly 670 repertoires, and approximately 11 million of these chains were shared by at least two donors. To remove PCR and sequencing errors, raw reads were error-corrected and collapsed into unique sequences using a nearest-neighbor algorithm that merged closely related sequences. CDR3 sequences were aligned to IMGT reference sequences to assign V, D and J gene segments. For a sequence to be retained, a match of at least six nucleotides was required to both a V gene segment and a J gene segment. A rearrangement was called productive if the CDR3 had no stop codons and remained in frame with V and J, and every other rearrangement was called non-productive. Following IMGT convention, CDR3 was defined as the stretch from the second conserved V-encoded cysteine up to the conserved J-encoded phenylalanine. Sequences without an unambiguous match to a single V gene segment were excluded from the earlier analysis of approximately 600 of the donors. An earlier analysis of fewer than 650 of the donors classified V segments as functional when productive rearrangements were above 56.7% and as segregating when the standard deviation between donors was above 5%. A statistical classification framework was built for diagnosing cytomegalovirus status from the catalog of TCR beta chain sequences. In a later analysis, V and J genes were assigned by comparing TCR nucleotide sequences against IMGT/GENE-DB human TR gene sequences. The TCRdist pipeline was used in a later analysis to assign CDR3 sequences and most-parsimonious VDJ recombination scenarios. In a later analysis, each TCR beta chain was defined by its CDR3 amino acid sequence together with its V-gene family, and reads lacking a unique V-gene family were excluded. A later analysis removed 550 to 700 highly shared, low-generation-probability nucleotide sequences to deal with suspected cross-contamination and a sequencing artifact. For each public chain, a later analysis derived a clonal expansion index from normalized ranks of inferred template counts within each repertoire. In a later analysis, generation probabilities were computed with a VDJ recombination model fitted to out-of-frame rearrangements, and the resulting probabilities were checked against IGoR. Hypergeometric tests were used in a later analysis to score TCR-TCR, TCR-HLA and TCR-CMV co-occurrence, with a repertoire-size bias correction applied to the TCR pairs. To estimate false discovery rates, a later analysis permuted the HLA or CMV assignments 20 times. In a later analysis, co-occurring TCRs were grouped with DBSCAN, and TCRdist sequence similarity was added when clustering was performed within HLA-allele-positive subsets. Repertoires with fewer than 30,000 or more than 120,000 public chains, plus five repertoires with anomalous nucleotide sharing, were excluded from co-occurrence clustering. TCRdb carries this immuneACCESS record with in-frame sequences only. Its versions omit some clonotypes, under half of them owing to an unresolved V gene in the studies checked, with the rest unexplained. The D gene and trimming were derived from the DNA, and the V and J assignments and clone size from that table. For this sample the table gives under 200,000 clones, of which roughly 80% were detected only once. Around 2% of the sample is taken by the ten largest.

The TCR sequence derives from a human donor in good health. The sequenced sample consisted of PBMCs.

The DNA sequence is given as TGTGCCACCAGCGAACGAAGGACACAGCTGAACACTGAAGCTTTCTTT. It specifies CATSERRTQLNTEAFF. Recombination linked TRBV15 to TRBJ1-1; TRBD1 is a weak D gene call, 5 bases matching. Via the germline V gene (reference sequence), CDR1 is LNHNV and CDR2 YYDKDF. V loses 5 bases of germline sequence and J loses 0 bases, and the interval between the two ends is 16 bases. The CDR3, cysteine through phenylalanine, is 16 amino acids long. Of the read, only the CDR3 DNA is kept; its 48 bases are in frame from base 1.